One T cell receptor beta chain is described in this entry. Hyperthyroidism in the patients, aged 18 to 65, was newly diagnosed and under 2 months in duration. Exclusions: uncontrolled infection, other autoimmune disease, pregnancy, lactation. Clinicians diagnosed patients from clinical symptoms, serum thyroxine and TRAb, thyroid ultrasound and orbital computed tomography. This CDR3 is 14 amino acids long. Trimming shortened V by 3 bases and J by 3 bases, and 12 bases separated the two germline ends. Germline CDR1 reads DFQATT; CDR2 reads SNEGSKA (reference sequence). These data come from a study of T cells in Graves' hyperthyroidism and ophthalmopathy. It was RNA transcripts that yielded the amplified TCR beta CDR3 regions. HTBI primers were the set used in a first-round RT-PCR of the TCR CDR3. Via MiXCR, TCRdb re-called the multiplex PCR reads, giving one row per CDR3 protein. The sample has roughly 170,000 distinct CDR3 sequences; approximately 15% are singletons.

This clonotype was sampled from a woman between 45 and 60 years old with Graves' hyperthyroidism. The sample taken for sequencing was blood. The chain has TRBV20-1 and TRBJ2-1; D is ambiguous. In DNA, the CDR3 is TGCAGTGCTAGGGGCGACTCATTCTACAATGAGCAGTTCTTC. Protein product: CSARGDSFYNEQFF.